This T cell receptor (beta chain) emerged from a study of identifying expanded T cells in peripheral blood. With regard to this clone: Its target is not known.

This CDR3 contains 14 residues. The germline gives CDR1 PRHDT, CDR2 FYEKMQ (reference sequence). The germline V and J ends were trimmed by 5 bases and 1 base, with 9 bases remaining between them. Sequencing was performed with immunoSEQ multiplex PCR; in TCRdb, only in-frame clones are kept and a portion is missing. The table has under 120,000 clones, around nine tenths seen once. Study findings and constraints: Differentially abundant clones: around 1.1 between replicates, about 16 at two to three weeks, 18 to 20 at four. Approximately two-week clone count variance significantly increased as total template count grew.

The J gene is TRBJ2-4, the V gene TRBV13, with D perhaps TRBD2 (5 bases). This TCR derives from a person aged 18 to 69 in good health. Source material: blood. CDR3 in amino acids: CASSPGNAKNIQYF. The CDR3 nucleotides read TGTGCCAGCAGCCCCGGGAATGCCAAAAACATTCAGTACTTC. Based on the CDR3 plus reference TRBV13 and TRBJ2-4, the full variable domain is AAGVIQSPRHLIKEKRETATLKCYPIPRHDTVYWYQQGPGQDPQFLISFYEKMQSDKGSIPDRFSAQQFSDYHSELNMSSLELGDSALYFCASSPGNAKNIQYFGAGTRLSVL.